Sequencing of this TCR beta chain was carried out in a study of cytomegalovirus exposure and HLA in healthy donors. Study findings and constraints: Confirmation in vitro established that a few CMV-associated chains were specific for CMV antigens. A subsequent analysis found that TCR clusters from the first cohort also tended to co-occur in the 90 to 150 validation repertoires, with 90% to 95% of cluster scores above 0. While the bulk of TCR sequences proved rare, some public TCRs turned up in many donors.

The CDR3 has 12 amino acids. V was shortened by 3 bases and J by 4 bases, with 6 bases between the two germline ends. Germline V gene lookup returns CDR1 KGHSH and CDR2 LQKENI. For this clone: Antigen specificity is unknown.

The method was immunoSEQ multiplex PCR; TCRdb's version includes in-frame clones alone and lacks a portion of them. The sample consists of roughly 150,000 clones, about 94% of them appearing once. The V gene is TRBV18, the J gene TRBJ1-1; D remains ambiguous. The sequencing input was PBMCs. The receptor's source is a young man in good health and CMV-seropositive. CDR3 residues: CASSPMSTEAFF. The CDR3 nucleotides read TGTGCCAGCTCACCCATGAGCACTGAAGCTTTCTTT. The full variable domain, in which reference TRBV18 and TRBJ1-1 provide the parts outside the CDR3, is NAGVMQNPRHLVRRRGQEARLRCSPMKGHSHVYWYRQLPEEGLKFMVYLQKENIIDESGMPKERFSAEFPKEGPSILRIQQVVRGDSAAYFCASSPMSTEAFFGQGTRLTVV.